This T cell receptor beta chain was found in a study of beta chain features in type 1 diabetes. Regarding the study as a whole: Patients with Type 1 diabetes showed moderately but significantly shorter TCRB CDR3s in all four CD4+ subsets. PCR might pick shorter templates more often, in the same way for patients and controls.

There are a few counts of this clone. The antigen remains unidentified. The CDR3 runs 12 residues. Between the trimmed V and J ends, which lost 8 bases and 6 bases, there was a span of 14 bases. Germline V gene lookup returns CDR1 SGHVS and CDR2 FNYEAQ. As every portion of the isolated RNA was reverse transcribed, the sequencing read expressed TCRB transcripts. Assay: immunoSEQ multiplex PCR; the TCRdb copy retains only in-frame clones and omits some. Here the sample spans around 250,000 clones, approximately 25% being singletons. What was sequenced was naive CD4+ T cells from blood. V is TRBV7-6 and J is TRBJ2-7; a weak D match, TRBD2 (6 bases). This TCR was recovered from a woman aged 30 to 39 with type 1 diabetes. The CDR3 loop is CASSGLSTEQYF. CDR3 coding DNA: TGTGCCAGCTCGGGACTGTCCACCGAGCAGTACTTC.